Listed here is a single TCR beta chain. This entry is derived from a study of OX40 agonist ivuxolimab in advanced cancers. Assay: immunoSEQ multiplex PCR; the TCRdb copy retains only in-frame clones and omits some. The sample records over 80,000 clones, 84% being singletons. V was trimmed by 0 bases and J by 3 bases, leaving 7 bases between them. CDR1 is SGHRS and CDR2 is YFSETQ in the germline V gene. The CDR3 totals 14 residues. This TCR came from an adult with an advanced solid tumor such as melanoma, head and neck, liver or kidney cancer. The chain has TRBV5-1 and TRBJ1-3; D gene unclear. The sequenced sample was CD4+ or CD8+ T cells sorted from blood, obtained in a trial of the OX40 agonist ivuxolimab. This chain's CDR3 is CASSLGLVGNTIYF. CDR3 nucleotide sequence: TGCGCCAGCAGCTTGGGGCTAGTTGGAAACACCATATATTTT.